This entry concerns a single TCR beta chain. Clones were sequenced by immunoSEQ multiplex PCR, and TCRdb holds only the in-frame ones, with some missing. The sample carries some 700,000 clones, 85% to 90% recorded once. The data are from a study of blood T cell repertoires in COVID-19. Trimming at V came to 1 base and at J to 6 bases, leaving 7 bases not matched to a gene. The germline gives CDR1 LGHNA, CDR2 YNFKEQ. The CDR3 covers 16 residues. Specimen: peripheral blood. The TCR was taken from a young woman with acute or convalescent COVID-19. The J gene is TRBJ1-2, the V gene TRBV4-2; 11 nucleotides match TRBD1. CDR3 in amino acids: CASSQAGTGGQDGYTF. DNA of the CDR3: TGTGCCAGCAGCCAAGCCGGGACAGGGGGTCAGGATGGCTACACCTTC.